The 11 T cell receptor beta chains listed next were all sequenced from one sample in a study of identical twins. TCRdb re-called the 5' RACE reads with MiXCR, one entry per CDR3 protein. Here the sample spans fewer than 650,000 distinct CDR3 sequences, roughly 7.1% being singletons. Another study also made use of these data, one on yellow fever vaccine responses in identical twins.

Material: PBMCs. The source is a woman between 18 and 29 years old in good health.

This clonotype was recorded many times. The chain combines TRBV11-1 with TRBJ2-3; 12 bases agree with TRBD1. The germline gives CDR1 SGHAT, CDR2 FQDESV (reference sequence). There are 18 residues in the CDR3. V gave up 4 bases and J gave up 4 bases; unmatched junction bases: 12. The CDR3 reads CASSSRDRGRQPPDTQYF. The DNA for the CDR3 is TGTGCCAGCAGCTCTCGGGACAGGGGGCGGCAACCCCCAGATACGCAGTATTTT.

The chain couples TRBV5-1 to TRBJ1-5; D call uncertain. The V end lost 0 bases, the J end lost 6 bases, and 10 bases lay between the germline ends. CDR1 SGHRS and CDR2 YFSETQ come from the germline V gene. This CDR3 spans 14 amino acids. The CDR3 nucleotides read TGCGCCAGCAGCTTGGATTCGGGAATTCAGCCCCAGCATTTT. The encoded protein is CASSLDSGIQPQHF.

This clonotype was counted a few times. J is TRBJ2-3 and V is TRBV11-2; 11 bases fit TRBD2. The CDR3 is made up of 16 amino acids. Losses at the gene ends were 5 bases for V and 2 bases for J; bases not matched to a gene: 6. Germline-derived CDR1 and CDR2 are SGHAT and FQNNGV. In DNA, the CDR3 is TGTGCCAGCAGCCCCCTAGCGGGGGGTTTCACAGATACGCAGTATTTT. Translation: CASSPLAGGFTDTQYF.

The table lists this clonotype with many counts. The CDR3 DNA reads as TGCAGCGTTGAAGCGGGGGCAGGGTCACCCCTCCACTTT. Translated, it gives CSVEAGAGSPLHF. The chain links TRBV29-1 to TRBJ1-6; D is possibly TRBD1 (6 bases). This CDR3 has 13 amino acids. From germline, CDR1 is SQVTM and CDR2 ANQGSEA. The V gene lost 1 base and the J gene lost 10 bases, with 11 bases spanning the gap.

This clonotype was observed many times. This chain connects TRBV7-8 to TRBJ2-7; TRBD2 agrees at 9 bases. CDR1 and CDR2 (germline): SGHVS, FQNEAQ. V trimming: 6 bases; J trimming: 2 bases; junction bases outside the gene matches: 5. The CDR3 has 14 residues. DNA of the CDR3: TGTGCCAGCAGTATAGCGGGGGACACCTACGAGCAGTACGTC. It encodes CASSIAGDTYEQYV.

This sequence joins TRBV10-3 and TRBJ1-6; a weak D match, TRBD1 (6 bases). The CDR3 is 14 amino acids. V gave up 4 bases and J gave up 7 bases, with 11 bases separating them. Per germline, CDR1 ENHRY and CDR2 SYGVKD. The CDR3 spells CAISAQGPNSPLHF. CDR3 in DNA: TGTGCCATCAGTGCACAGGGACCCAATTCACCCCTCCACTTT.

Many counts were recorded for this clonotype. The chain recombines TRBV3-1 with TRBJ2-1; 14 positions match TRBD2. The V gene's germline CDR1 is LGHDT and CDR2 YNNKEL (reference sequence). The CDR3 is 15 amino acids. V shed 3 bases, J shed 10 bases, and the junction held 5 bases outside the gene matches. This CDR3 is CASSQGLAGVSEQFF. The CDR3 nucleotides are TGTGCCAGCAGCCAGGGACTAGCGGGAGTAAGCGAGCAGTTCTTC.

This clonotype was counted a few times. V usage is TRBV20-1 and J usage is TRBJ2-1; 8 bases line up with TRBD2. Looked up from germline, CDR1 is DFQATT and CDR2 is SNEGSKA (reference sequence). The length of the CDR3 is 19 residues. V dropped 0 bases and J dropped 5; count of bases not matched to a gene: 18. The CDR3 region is CSARDAGVSGGRFDNEQFF. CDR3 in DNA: TGCAGTGCTAGAGACGCCGGGGTAAGCGGGGGACGGTTTGACAATGAGCAGTTCTTC.

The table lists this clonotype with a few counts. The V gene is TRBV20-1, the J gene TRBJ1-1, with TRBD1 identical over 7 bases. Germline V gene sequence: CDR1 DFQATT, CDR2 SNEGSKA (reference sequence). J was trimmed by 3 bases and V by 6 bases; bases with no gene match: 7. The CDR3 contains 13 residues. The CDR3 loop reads CSAYRGGDTEAFF. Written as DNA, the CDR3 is TGCAGTGCCTACAGGGGAGGGGACACTGAAGCTTTCTTT.

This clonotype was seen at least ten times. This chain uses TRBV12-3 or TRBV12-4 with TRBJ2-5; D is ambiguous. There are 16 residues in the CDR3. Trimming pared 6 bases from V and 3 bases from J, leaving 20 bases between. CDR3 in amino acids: CASSIDSWSLKETQYF. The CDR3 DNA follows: TGTGCCAGCAGCATTGATAGTTGGTCCTTAAAAGAGACCCAGTACTTC.

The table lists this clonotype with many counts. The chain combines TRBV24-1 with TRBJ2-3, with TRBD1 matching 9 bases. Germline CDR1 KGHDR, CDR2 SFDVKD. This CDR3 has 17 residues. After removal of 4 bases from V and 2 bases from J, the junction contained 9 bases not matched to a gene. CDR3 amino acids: CATSEATGTGFTDTQYF. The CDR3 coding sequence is TGTGCCACCAGTGAGGCGACCGGGACAGGGTTCACAGATACGCAGTATTTT.